This T cell receptor beta chain was profiled in a study of blood T cells in healthy people across ages. Sample-barcoded 5' priming and a J-beta primer mix drove a second PCR of roughly 6 to 12 cycles. TCRdb re-derived calls from the 5' RACE reads in MiXCR, one entry per CDR3 protein. Of around 780,000 distinct CDR3 sequences detected, roughly 25% appear once; the ten largest clones hold 3%. There are 16 residues in the CDR3. Germline V gene sequence: CDR1 DFQATT, CDR2 SNEGSKA (reference sequence). V lost 0 bases and J lost 11; bases outside the gene matches: 16. The sample was also reused in another study, on T cells of mothers and their children.

V is TRBV20-1 and J is TRBJ1-1, with 9 nucleotides matching TRBD1. The receptor comes from a boy between 5 and 17 years old in good health. Specimen: blood. In DNA, the CDR3 is TGCAGTGCTAGAGATATAGGGACAGGGTATGGTTTCGGGGCTTTCTTT. Translating gives CSARDIGTGYGFGAFF.